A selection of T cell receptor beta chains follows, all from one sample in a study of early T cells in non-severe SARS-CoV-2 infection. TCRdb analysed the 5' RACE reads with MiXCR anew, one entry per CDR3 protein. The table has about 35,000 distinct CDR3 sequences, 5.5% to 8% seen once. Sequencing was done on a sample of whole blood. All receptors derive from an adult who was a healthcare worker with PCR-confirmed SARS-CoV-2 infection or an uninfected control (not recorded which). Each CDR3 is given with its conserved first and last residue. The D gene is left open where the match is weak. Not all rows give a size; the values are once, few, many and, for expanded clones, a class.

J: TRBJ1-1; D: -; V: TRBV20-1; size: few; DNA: TGCAGTGCCCCTAGGGGGGACCAGAACACTGAAGCTTTCTTT; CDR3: CSAPRGDQNTEAFF
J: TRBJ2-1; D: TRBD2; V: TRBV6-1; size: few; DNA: TGTGCCAGCAGTTTCCGGACAGCGAGATTAGCGGGAGGCGCCTACAATGAGCAGTTCTTC; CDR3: CASSFRTARLAGGAYNEQFF
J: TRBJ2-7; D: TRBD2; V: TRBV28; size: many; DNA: TGTGCCAGCAGCCCGGGACTAGCGGGGGAATACGAGCAGTACTTC; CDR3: CASSPGLAGEYEQYF
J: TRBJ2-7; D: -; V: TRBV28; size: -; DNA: TGTGCCAGCAGTTCCGAGACTGTGCCCTACGAGCAGTACTTC; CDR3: CASSSETVPYEQYF
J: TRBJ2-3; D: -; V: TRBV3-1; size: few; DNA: TGTGCCAGCAGCCAAGCGGCGCGATGGGATACGCAGTATTTT; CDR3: CASSQAARWDTQYF
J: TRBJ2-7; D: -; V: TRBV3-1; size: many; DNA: TGTGCCAGCAGCCAAGATTTCCCGGGGACGCGGGAGCAGTACTTC; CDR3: CASSQDFPGTREQYF
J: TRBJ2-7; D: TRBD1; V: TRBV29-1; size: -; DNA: TGCAGCGCGAGGACAGGGATCTACGAGCAGTACTTC; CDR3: CSARTGIYEQYF
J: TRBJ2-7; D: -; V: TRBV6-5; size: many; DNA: TGTGCCAGCAGTTACTCTTCCGAGCAGTACTTC; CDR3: CASSYSSEQYF
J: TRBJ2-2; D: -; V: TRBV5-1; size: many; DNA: TGCGCCAGCAGCTTGGATGGGTACACCGGGGAGCTGTTTTTT; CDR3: CASSLDGYTGELFF
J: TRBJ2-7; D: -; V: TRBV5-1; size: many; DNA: TGCGCCAGCAGCAGGGGGGGACACCTCTACGAGCAGTACTTC; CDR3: CASSRGGHLYEQYF
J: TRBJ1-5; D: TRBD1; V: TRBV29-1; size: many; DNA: TGCAGCGTGCTAACAGGGGATGTTTTGGGTCAGCCCCAGCATTTT; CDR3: CSVLTGDVLGQPQHF
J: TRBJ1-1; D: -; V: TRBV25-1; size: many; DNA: TGTGCCAGCAGTGAATGGGGGGGATCTGAAGCTTTCTTT; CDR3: CASSEWGGSEAFF